Following are 15 T cell receptor beta chains from one sample sequenced in a study of blood T cell repertoires in COVID-19. Sequenced by immunoSEQ multiplex PCR; TCRdb stores in-frame clones only, minus some. The sample has roughly 200,000 clones, 80% to 90% seen once. The sample was PBMCs or T cells enriched from blood (not recorded which). The source is a man aged 25 to 45 who had recovered from COVID-19.

There are many counts of this clone. This chain joins TRBV27 and TRBJ2-2; weak D call: TRBD2 (7 bases). CDR1 is MNHEY and CDR2 is SMNVEV in the germline V gene (reference sequence). V was clipped by 1 base and J by 3 bases, with 18 bases between them. This CDR3 contains 18 residues. The CDR3: CASSLLARGGTDTGELFF. DNA for the CDR3: TGTGCCAGCAGTTTATTGGCCCGCGGGGGCACGGACACCGGGGAGCTGTTTTTT.

The chain carries TRBV7-9 and TRBJ2-4; weak D call: TRBD2 (6 bases). V lost 3 bases and J lost 9, with 18 bases in between. CDR3 size: 15 residues. Germline lookup yields CDR1 SEHNR and CDR2 FQNEAQ (reference sequence). This chain's CDR3 is CASSFFNGSTGIQYF. The CDR3, as DNA: TGTGCCAGCAGCTTTTTTAACGGGAGTACAGGCATTCAGTACTTC.

This clone turned up a few times. The chain uses TRBV6-5 and TRBJ1-2; D is perhaps TRBD1 (6 bases). The CDR3 has 13 amino acids. The V gene lost 7 bases and the J gene lost 5 bases, with 14 bases spanning the gap. The V gene's germline CDR1 is MNHEY and CDR2 SVGAGI. Here the CDR3 reads CASNTGQKYGYTF. Written as DNA, the CDR3 is TGTGCCAGCAATACCGGACAGAAATATGGCTACACCTTC.

A single count supports this clone. The V gene is TRBV28, the J gene TRBJ1-1; D is ambiguous. The CDR3 covers 11 residues. V was cut by 10 bases and J by 3 bases, with 9 bases left in between. In germline, CDR1 is MDHEN, CDR2 SYDVKM. For the CDR3, the DNA is TGTGCCATAATCCGGGACACTGAAGCTTTCTTT. Residues: CAIIRDTEAFF. The full variable domain, its missing parts supplied by reference TRBV28 and TRBJ1-1, is DVKVTQSSRYLVKRTGEKVFLECVQDMDHENMFWYRQDPGLGLRLIYFSYDVKMKEKGDIPEGYSVSREKKERFSLILESASTNQTSMYLCAIIRDTEAFFGQGTRLTVV.

The chain links TRBV6-5 to TRBJ2-1; a possible D gene is TRBD2 (5 bases). Looked up from germline, CDR1 is MNHEY and CDR2 is SVGAGI. The CDR3 has 13 residues. Between the trimmed V and J ends, which lost 6 bases and 9 bases, there was a span of 15 bases. The CDR3 coding sequence is TGTGCCAGCAGCCGGTTGGGAGTTGGTGAGCAGTTCTTC. Protein: CASSRLGVGEQFF.

The chain is built from TRBV27 and TRBJ2-2, with 8 bases lining up with TRBD2. The germline V gene has CDR1 MNHEY and CDR2 SMNVEV (reference sequence). After removal of 7 bases from V and 5 bases from J, the junction contained 6 bases not matched to a gene. CDR3 length: 14 amino acids. As DNA, the CDR3 is TGTGCCAGCATTGCGGGAGGAGGAACCGGGGAGCTGTTTTTT. Protein product: CASIAGGGTGELFF.

V gene TRBV25-1 combines with J gene TRBJ1-4, with D uncertain. Germline V gives CDR1 MGHDK, CDR2 SYGVNS. The CDR3 covers 15 residues. Trimming removed 3 bases at V and 2 bases at J, with 10 bases between. The CDR3: CASSDTVLTNEKLFF. The CDR3 nucleotides are TGTGCCAGCAGTGATACGGTCCTTACTAATGAAAAACTGTTTTTT. The variable domain in full, completed from reference TRBV25-1 and TRBJ1-4, reads EADIYQTPRYLVIGTGKKITLECSQTMGHDKMYWYQQDPGMELHLIHYSYGVNSTEKGDLSSESTVSRIRTEHFPLTLESARPSHTSQYLCASSDTVLTNEKLFFGSGTQLSVL.

This chain uses TRBV30 with TRBJ1-3; 9 nucleotides align to TRBD1. This CDR3 comprises 17 residues. Germline loops: CDR1 GTSNPN, CDR2 SVGIG (reference sequence). Trimming at V came to 1 base and at J to 1 base, leaving 8 bases not matched to a gene. CDR3 in amino acids: CAWSGTGQGRSGNTIYF. CDR3 DNA: TGTGCCTGGAGTGGGACCGGACAGGGGAGATCTGGAAACACCATATATTTT.

The gene calls are TRBV2 and TRBJ1-3, with a tentative D call TRBD1 (5 bases). The CDR3 totals 13 residues. The germline CDR1 and CDR2 sequences are SNHLY and FYNNEI. The V end lost 9 bases, the J end lost 0 bases, and 9 bases lay between the germline ends. The CDR3 here is CARDKISGNTIYF. CDR3 DNA: TGTGCCAGGGACAAGATCTCTGGAAACACCATATATTTT.

V usage is TRBV30 and J usage is TRBJ1-6; D is possibly TRBD1 (6 bases). The germline gives CDR1 GTSNPN, CDR2 SVGIG (reference sequence). The CDR3 has 14 amino acids. The V gene lost 0 bases and the J gene lost 10 bases, with 13 bases spanning the gap. CDR3 sequence reads: CAWSVQGGGSPLHF. Written as DNA, the CDR3 is TGTGCCTGGAGTGTACAAGGGGGTGGGTCACCCCTCCACTTT.

The chain is built from TRBV2 and TRBJ2-1; 11 bases line up with TRBD2. The CDR3 extends over 15 amino acids. Trimming took 6 bases from V and 4 from J; bases not matched to a gene: 5. Germline V gives CDR1 SNHLY, CDR2 FYNNEI. CDR3 bases: TGTGCCAGCAGCGAGCTAGCGGGGGGATACAATGAGCAGTTCTTC. Its protein is CASSELAGGYNEQFF.

This chain joins TRBV3-1 (or the pseudogene TRBV3-2) and TRBJ2-1; 8 positions match TRBD1. V lost 3 bases and J lost 7; bases outside the gene matches: 5. Germline V CDR1 and CDR2: LGHDT, YNNKEL (reference sequence). This CDR3 is 14 amino acids long. CDR3: CASSQAGDRNEQFF. The DNA of the CDR3 is TGTGCCAGCAGCCAGGCCGGGGACAGGAATGAGCAGTTCTTC.

V and J are TRBV30 and TRBJ2-5; the D gene is possibly TRBD2 (6 bases). This CDR3 has 14 residues. Per germline, CDR1 GTSNPN and CDR2 SVGIG (reference sequence). The V end lost 4 bases, the J end lost 4 bases, and 16 bases lay between the germline ends. In nucleotides, the CDR3 is TGTGCCTGGACCTTCGGGGGTCCCCTAGAGACCCAGTACTTC. It yields the protein CAWTFGGPLETQYF.

This clone showed up just once. The V gene is TRBV2, the J gene TRBJ2-7; 9 bases line up with TRBD1. The length of the CDR3 is 15 residues. Germline V gene lookup returns CDR1 SNHLY and CDR2 FYNNEI. The V and J ends lost 1 base and 2 bases, in that order; junction bases with no gene match: 3. CDR3 coding DNA: TGTGCCAGCAGTGAAGTAGGACAGGGGCCCTACGAGCAGTACTTC. Amino acids: CASSEVGQGPYEQYF.

This chain links TRBV14 with TRBJ1-1; D possibly corresponds to TRBD1 (5 bases). This CDR3 comprises 17 residues. V was pared by 0 bases and J by 10 bases, with 24 bases between. Germline loops: CDR1 SGHDN, CDR2 FVKESK. The CDR3: CASSQERSDSPPGGAFF. The CDR3 region has the DNA TGTGCCAGCAGCCAAGAAAGGTCAGACAGCCCCCCGGGAGGAGCTTTCTTT.